This record covers a single TCR beta chain. Its antigen specificity is not known. Base quality data are lacking; no much larger clone is found one base away. The protocol used for the library was the immunoSEQ multiplex PCR assay. An external provider carried out the TCRbeta CDR3 sequencing as a commercial service. The authors processed their data as follows. The analyses relied on productive nucleotide sequences along with amino acid sequences obtained through in silico translation. Diversity was quantified by Renyi entropy over a range of alpha values, with sample size equalised by taking the median of 200 repeated subsamples. Pairwise repertoire distance was calculated as one minus the Chao-modified Jaccard index to correct for under-sampling and was used for clustering. Frequency-weighted overlap with synovial clonotypes was computed at 200 sample sizes with 200 draws without replacement at each size, and the value at the size of the smaller sample was reported. TCRdb limited this immuneACCESS table to in-frame rearrangements with V and J called. A share of clones is missing; checked studies link under half to unresolved V genes, and the rest is unexplained. V and J calls and clone size come straight from that table; D and trimming were deduced from the DNA. This sample comprises approximately 16,000 clones, about 90% of them detected only once. In total, the top ten clones hold approximately 0.71% of the sample.

This entry belongs to a study of circulating and synovial CD4+ cells in juvenile arthritis (dated by TCRdb to between 2012 and 2015). In terms of the full investigation: TCRbeta CDR3 repertoires of circulating HLA-DR+ CD4 T cells, bulk blood CD4 T cells and synovial CD4 T cells were compared within each patient. Repertoire sequencing was performed with the aim of confirming enrichment of synovial clonotypes in a circulating synovial-like CD4 T cell subset. The investigation overall reported the following: Circulating pathogenic-like lymphocytes were found to cluster with synovial T cells, and a substantially higher fraction of CDR3 sequences was shared with synovium by circulating pathogenic-like lymphocytes than by bulk blood. Because T cell genome counts in CPL samples and bulk blood CD4 samples differed by at least an order of magnitude, sample-size effects were addressed. Because overlap with synovium rose as sequencing depth increased, the measured fractions of shared clonotypes likely underestimated the overlap of the full repertoire. Compared with bulk blood CD4 repertoires, both the synovial and the circulating pathogenic-like lymphocyte repertoires were less diverse, and some CPL samples were as oligoclonal as synovium. No difference between circulating pathogenic-like lymphocytes and bulk blood T cells was detected by traditional Vbeta family usage analysis.

Donors of the sequenced samples were patients with active juvenile idiopathic arthritis. Right after thawing, the cells went straight into sorting, and Live/Dead Fixable Near-IR Stain was used to exclude dead cells. Here V drops 4 bases and J drops 0 bases, and the junction holds 11 bases not matched to any gene. CDR1 and CDR2 were assigned from the germline V gene (reference sequence) as SGHNT and YYREEE. The CDR3 spans 17 residues, from the cysteine through the phenylalanine. Of the read, only the CDR3 DNA is kept; its 51 bases are in frame from base 1. This sequence was found in a human donor with juvenile idiopathic arthritis. This chain is built from TRBV5-4 and TRBJ2-3, with TRBD2 matching 7 junction bases. The sequenced sample consisted of CD4+ T cells from blood. The CDR3 amino acid sequence is: CASSLTAGMTSTDTQYF. The base sequence is TGTGCCAGCAGCCTGACAGCGGGGATGACTAGCACAGATACGCAGTATTTT. Here the CDR3 is joined to the reference TRBV5-4 and TRBJ2-3 genes, and the full variable domain is: ETGVTQSPTHLIKTRGQQVTLRCSSQSGHNTVSWYQQALGQGPQFIFQYYREEENGRGNFPPRFSGLQFPNYSSELNVNALELDDSALYLCASSLTAGMTSTDTQYFGPGTRLTVL.